Following are 13 T cell receptor beta chains from one sample sequenced in a study of blood T cell repertoires in COVID-19. Assay used: immunoSEQ multiplex PCR; TCRdb lists only in-frame clones, some missing. The sample contains more than 300,000 clones, about 90% of which appear only once. Sequencing was carried out using peripheral blood. Every receptor here comes from a woman under 40 with COVID-19, enrolled during active disease.

The chain is built from TRBV7-8 and TRBJ2-3, with TRBD2 matching over 7 bases. Germline-derived CDR1 and CDR2 are SGHVS and FQNEAQ. The CDR3 is 16 amino acids. The trim removed 3 bases at V and 1 base at J, leaving 7 bases unmatched. The CDR3 DNA follows: TGTGCCAGCAGCTTTATCGGGGCGGGGGGCACAGATACGCAGTATTTT. It translates to CASSFIGAGGTDTQYF. Using reference TRBV7-8 and TRBJ2-3 for the parts outside the CDR3, the full variable domain is GAGVSQSPRYKVAKRGQDVALRCDPISGHVSLFWYQQALGQGPEFLTYFQNEAQLDKSGLPSDRFFAERPEGSVSTLKIQRTQQEDSAVYLCASSFIGAGGTDTQYFGPGTRLTVL.

The chain employs TRBV4-2 and TRBJ1-1, with D maybe TRBD1 (6 bases). Germline assignment: CDR1 LGHNA and CDR2 YNFKEQ. The CDR3 length is 15 residues. The V end was cut by 2 bases, the J end by 8 bases, with 18 bases between. CDR3 bases: TGTGCCAGCAGCCAATTAGGGGAGGGGGGCCGCGAAGCTTTCTTT. This encodes CASSQLGEGGREAFF.

The chain employs TRBV10-3 and TRBJ1-4, with 8 bases aligning to TRBD1. The germline CDR1 and CDR2 sequences are ENHRY and SYGVKD. CDR3 length: 14 residues. V lost 10 bases and J lost 8; bases outside the gene matches: 12. The CDR3 region is CATSGGGFGEKLFF. For the CDR3, the DNA is TGTGCCACCTCAGGGGGCGGCTTTGGAGAAAAACTGTTTTTT.

The V and J genes are TRBV2 and TRBJ2-7, with D possibly TRBD2 on 6 matching bases. The germline V gene has CDR1 SNHLY and CDR2 FYNNEI. This CDR3 has 16 residues. V lost 10 bases and J 1 base, leaving 23 bases between the germline ends. This chain's CDR3 is CAINSATIGGSYEQYF. CDR3 in DNA: TGTGCCATCAATTCTGCCACAATTGGAGGGTCCTACGAGCAGTACTTC.

This chain joins TRBV7-2 and TRBJ2-2; D unclear. Looked up from germline, CDR1 is SGHTA and CDR2 is FQGNSA. Between the trimmed V and J ends, which lost 1 base and 4 bases, there was a span of 13 bases. The CDR3 consists of 16 residues. The CDR3 loop reads CASSLVGSGRTGELFF. CDR3 nucleotide sequence: TGTGCCAGCAGCTTAGTAGGTTCAGGCCGCACCGGGGAGCTGTTTTTT.

CDR3 nucleotides: TGTGCCACCAGCTCCCGTGCGGCGGGGTATAGCACAGATACGCAGTATTTT. This gives the protein CATSSRAAGYSTDTQYF. V is TRBV15 and J is TRBJ2-3; possibly TRBD2 for D (6 bases). Germline loops: CDR1 LNHNV, CDR2 YYDKDF (reference sequence). The CDR3 is 17 amino acids. The V and J ends lost 5 bases and 0 bases respectively, with 18 bases between them.

The CDR3 DNA follows: TGCAGCGTTGAAACGTTGAGGGAGAGCTCCTACAATGAGCAGTTCTTC. It encodes CSVETLRESSYNEQFF. This chain connects TRBV29-1 to TRBJ2-1; weak D call: TRBD2 (5 bases). The CDR3 is made up of 16 amino acids. Trimming left V 2 bases short and J 0 bases short, with 14 bases between. Germline V gene lookup returns CDR1 SQVTM and CDR2 ANQGSEA.

The rearrangement joins TRBV19 to TRBJ2-2; TRBD1 matches 10 bases. Germline values: CDR1 LNHDA, CDR2 SQIVND (reference sequence). The CDR3 spans 15 residues. J lost 6 bases, V lost 10 bases, and 11 bases had no gene match. The CDR3 region is CATKPGQGWPGELFF. Written as DNA, the CDR3 is TGTGCCACCAAACCGGGACAGGGGTGGCCCGGGGAGCTGTTTTTT.

In nucleotides, the CDR3 is TGCGCCAGCAGCCTTGTGGGGCCTGGGGCCAACGTCCTGACTTTC. Residues: CASSLVGPGANVLTF. The V gene is TRBV5-1, the J gene TRBJ2-6; weak D call: TRBD1 (5 bases). Germline V gene data show CDR1 as SGHRS and CDR2 as YFSETQ. Trimming removed 4 bases from V and 2 bases from J, with 10 bases in between. The CDR3 extends over 15 amino acids.

The CDR3 region is CASSLSGSREKLFF. DNA of the CDR3: TGTGCCAGCAGTTTATCAGGGAGTCGGGAAAAACTGTTTTTT. The V call is TRBV27, the J call TRBJ1-4; D gene uncertain. Germline V gives CDR1 MNHEY, CDR2 SMNVEV (reference sequence). V was pared by 0 bases and J by 8 bases, with 10 bases between. CDR3 length: 14 amino acids.

The J gene is TRBJ1-4, the V gene TRBV29-1, with D uncertain. V was shortened by 0 bases and J by 8 bases, with 13 bases between the two germline ends. Germline V gives CDR1 SQVTM, CDR2 ANQGSEA. This CDR3 contains 14 residues. Here the CDR3 reads CSVEDPRGREKLFF. The DNA of the CDR3 is TGCAGCGTTGAAGATCCCCGAGGGAGGGAAAAACTGTTTTTT.

The chain is built from TRBV11-1 and TRBJ2-1; 7 positions agree with TRBD1. In germline, CDR1 is SGHAT, CDR2 FQDESV (reference sequence). V dropped 5 bases and J dropped 1; count of bases not matched to a gene: 8. This CDR3 region has 16 residues. The CDR3 bases are TGTGCCAGCAGCGCGCCCGGACAGGCGTCCTACAATGAGCAGTTCTTC. This encodes CASSAPGQASYNEQFF.

The V gene is TRBV6-5, the J gene TRBJ2-5, with 15 bases aligning to TRBD2. The CDR3 spans 16 residues. Germline V CDR1 and CDR2: MNHEY, SVGAGI. With 3 bases clipped from V and 5 bases from J, the junction kept 4 bases outside the gene matches. DNA for the CDR3: TGTGCCAGCAGTTATTCCGGACTAGCGGGAGGGGAGACCCAGTACTTC. Its translation: CASSYSGLAGGETQYF.